These T cell receptor beta chains were read from a single sample in a study of regulatory T cells in long-lasting Graves disease. TCRdb passed the multiplex PCR reads through MiXCR, listing each CDR3 protein once. The repertoire includes about 540,000 distinct CDR3 sequences, 13% of them detected once, and about 10% sits in the top ten. In addition, the sample was reused for a study of T cells in Graves' hyperthyroidism and ophthalmopathy.

The specimen comprised peripheral blood mononuclear cells (PBMCs), sampled at new diagnosis, from a patient treated with antithyroid drugs. The receptors come from a man aged 30 to 39 with Graves disease. The CDR3 runs from the conserved cysteine through the conserved F or W. D genes are given only for firm matches. Expanded clones are given a class, and other clones once, few, many or no size at all.

TRBJ2-3	TRBV3-1	TRBD2	many	TGTGCCAGCAGCCAAGGCGGACTAGCGGGAATAGATACGCAGTATTTT	CASSQGGLAGIDTQYF
TRBJ2-5	TRBV7-8	-	many	TGTGCCAGCAGCCGCCAGCAGGGAGAGACCCAGTACTTC	CASSRQQGETQYF
TRBJ2-3	TRBV7-8	-	many	TGTGCCAGCAGCTTACCTAGGAGGGGGGAGAGGCATCATACGCAGTATTTT	CASSLPRRGERHHTQYF
TRBJ2-2	TRBV5-1	TRBD2	-	TGCGCCAGCAGCATCCGACTAGCGGGAGTAACCGGGGAGCTGTTTTTT	CASSIRLAGVTGELFF
TRBJ2-5	TRBV6-1	TRBD2	many	TGTGCCAGCAGTGGGCTGTCTAGCGGAACAGAGACCCAGTACTTC	CASSGLSSGTETQYF
TRBJ2-7	TRBV7-9	-	many	TGTGCCAGCAGCACAGAACAGGGTAACGCGTACGAGCAGTACTTC	CASSTEQGNAYEQYF
TRBJ2-3	TRBV27	-	many	TGTGCCAGCAGTGTGCCCACCGGTGCAAGCGGTTATCTAAGCACAGATACGCAGTATTTT	CASSVPTGASGYLSTDTQYF
TRBJ2-2	TRBV29-1	-	-	TGCAGCGTTGGACAGACCGCGAACACCGGGGAGCTGTTTTTT	CSVGQTANTGELFF
TRBJ1-1	TRBV4-1	-	-	TGCGCCAGCAGCCCCATCAGGGGTGAAGCTTTCTTT	CASSPIRGEAFF
TRBJ1-5	TRBV19	-	-	TGTGCCAGTAGTATACTGAAGGGCTCTATCACCAATCAGCCCCAGCATTTT	CASSILKGSITNQPQHF
TRBJ1-3	TRBV30	-	-	TGTGCCTGGAGGGCCCCCCGGGCAGGAGGAAACACCATATATTTT	CAWRAPRAGGNTIYF
TRBJ1-1	TRBV12-3/TRBV12-4	-	many	TGTGCCAGCAGTCCCGACAGGATACGGACTTGGGCTTTCTTT	CASSPDRIRTWAFF
TRBJ1-2	TRBV4-2	-	-	TGTGCCAGCAGCCAAGATCAGACAGCCGCCTATGGCTACACCTTC	CASSQDQTAAYGYTF
TRBJ2-2	TRBV11-2	TRBD2	many	TGTGCCAGCAGCCCGGGACTAATGAACACCGGGGAGCTGTTTTTT	CASSPGLMNTGELFF
TRBJ1-5	TRBV6-1	-	many	TGTGCCAGCAGTGAAGTAAGCAATCAGCCCCAGCATTTT	CASSEVSNQPQHF
TRBJ1-3	TRBV5-1	-	-	TGCGCCAGCAGCCCACAAACGACAGCCTCTGGAAACACCATATATTTT	CASSPQTTASGNTIYF
TRBJ1-5	TRBV19	-	-	TGTGCCACCGTGGGCCGGAGAAGCCAGCCCCAGCATTTT	CATVGRRSQPQHF
TRBJ1-1	TRBV2	TRBD1	many	TGTGCCAGCAGTGAAAGGGGGCAGTGGGGCAGGAACACTGAAGCTTTCTTT	CASSERGQWGRNTEAFF
TRBJ2-7	TRBV27	-	few	TGTGCCAGCAGTTTGGTAGGGCCCGGCGACGAGCAGTACTTC	CASSLVGPGDEQYF
TRBJ2-5	TRBV6-2/TRBV6-3	-	many	TGTGCCAGCAGCCCGGGTCCCTTCGAGACCCAGTACTTC	CASSPGPFETQYF
TRBJ1-1	TRBV10-2	-	-	TGCGCCAGCAGTGATTCAGAGTGGGAGTACACTGAAGCTTTCTTT	CASSDSEWEYTEAFF
TRBJ2-6	TRBV10-3	TRBD1	-	TGTGCCATCGGACCGACAGGGAGTGGGGCCAACGTCCTGACTTTC	CAIGPTGSGANVLTF
TRBJ2-1	TRBV2	TRBD2	many	TGTGCCAGTACCCGGGAGGGCTCCTACAATGAGCAGTTCTTC	CASTREGSYNEQFF
TRBJ2-3	TRBV11-2	-	many	TGTGCCAGCAGCTCATCCGGGGCCGCCGGTACGCAGTATTTT	CASSSSGAAGTQYF
TRBJ2-3	TRBV10-2	TRBD2	many	TGCGCCAGCAGGGCCGGGACTAGCGGGAGGGATACGCAGTATTTT	CASRAGTSGRDTQYF
TRBJ2-5	TRBV12-3/TRBV12-4	-	many	TGTGCCAGCAGTTTTATCGGCAAAGAAGAGACCCAGTACTTC	CASSFIGKEETQYF
TRBJ2-3	TRBV10-2	TRBD2	many	TGCGCCAGCCTTAGCGGGAGGGCCATAGATACGCAGTATTTT	CASLSGRAIDTQYF
TRBJ2-7	TRBV19	TRBD2	-	TGTGCCAGTAGTATAGGCTCTAGCGGGGTCTACGAGCAGTACTTC	CASSIGSSGVYEQYF
TRBJ2-2	TRBV7-2	-	many	TGTGCCAGCAGCTTATCGGGGGGACAAATGAACACCGGGGAGCTGTTTTTT	CASSLSGGQMNTGELFF
TRBJ1-1	TRBV7-2	TRBD1	many	TGTGCCAGCGGCAGGGGGTATACTGAAGCTTTCTTT	CASGRGYTEAFF
TRBJ2-1	TRBV5-1	TRBD2	many	TGCGCCAGCAGGTTGGGACTAGCGGGAGGCAATGAGCAGTTCTTC	CASRLGLAGGNEQFF
TRBJ2-2	TRBV20-1	TRBD2	-	TGCAGTGCTAGTCAGCGGTCTAGCGGGAGGGGAGGGGAGCTGTTTTTT	CSASQRSSGRGGELFF
TRBJ2-7	TRBV30	-	many	TGTGCCTGGAACTCAGGAGACTACGAGCAGTACTTC	CAWNSGDYEQYF
TRBJ2-1	TRBV3-1	-	few	TGTGCCAGCAGCCCAGGGTACGATGAGCAGTTCTTC	CASSPGYDEQFF
TRBJ2-1	TRBV12-3/TRBV12-4	-	-	TGTGCCAGCAGTTTCGAGGGCTATGAGCAGTTCTTC	CASSFEGYEQFF
TRBJ1-2	TRBV27	-	many	TGTGCCAGCAGTTTCGCCGGAAAACTGAATGGCTACACCTTC	CASSFAGKLNGYTF
TRBJ2-3	TRBV6-5	-	many	TGTGCCAGCAGTTACAGGACAGCCACAGATACGCAGTATTTT	CASSYRTATDTQYF
TRBJ2-1	TRBV2	TRBD2	many	TGTGCCAGCAGGAGGACTAGCGCCCTCTCCAATGAGCAGTTCTTC	CASRRTSALSNEQFF
TRBJ2-2	TRBV2	-	many	TGTGCCAGCAGGGAACAGGACACCGGGGAGCTGTTTTTT	CASREQDTGELFF
TRBJ1-5	TRBV7-8	-	-	TGTGCCAGCAAACCCCGGGCGGGGGGCATTGGCAATCAGCCCCAGCATTTT	CASKPRAGGIGNQPQHF
TRBJ2-7	TRBV2	-	many	TGTGCCAGCATTCCCAGGGGTAGCCTTGCCTACGAGCAGTACTTC	CASIPRGSLAYEQYF
TRBJ2-6	TRBV6-1	-	many	TGTGCCAGCAGAGCGGGCCTCTGGGCCAACGTCCTGACTTTC	CASRAGLWANVLTF
TRBJ2-1	TRBV10-2	TRBD2	few	TGCGCCAGCAGTGAGACTAGCGGGAGAGGTGAGCAGTTCTTC	CASSETSGRGEQFF
TRBJ2-7	TRBV6-1	TRBD1	-	TGTGCCAGCAGCAGGGGCCCACAGGGGGCCAACTACGAGCAGTACTTC	CASSRGPQGANYEQYF
TRBJ2-3	TRBV29-1	-	many	TGCAGCGTTGTTGGTCCGGGCTACACAGATACGCAGTATTTT	CSVVGPGYTDTQYF
TRBJ1-2	TRBV4-2	-	-	TGTGCCAGCAGCCAAGACATTGGCGGTGGCTACACCTTC	CASSQDIGGGYTF
TRBJ1-1	TRBV5-1	-	-	TGCGCCAGCAGCTTAGAGGGGTTCAACACTGAAGCTTTCTTT	CASSLEGFNTEAFF
TRBJ1-5	TRBV6-1	-	many	TGTGCCAGCGCCCTGGACAATCAGCCCCAGCATTTT	CASALDNQPQHF
TRBJ2-7	TRBV3-1	TRBD1	many	TGTGCCAGCAGCCCTGGGACAGGGGGCACGGTCGAGCAGTACTTC	CASSPGTGGTVEQYF